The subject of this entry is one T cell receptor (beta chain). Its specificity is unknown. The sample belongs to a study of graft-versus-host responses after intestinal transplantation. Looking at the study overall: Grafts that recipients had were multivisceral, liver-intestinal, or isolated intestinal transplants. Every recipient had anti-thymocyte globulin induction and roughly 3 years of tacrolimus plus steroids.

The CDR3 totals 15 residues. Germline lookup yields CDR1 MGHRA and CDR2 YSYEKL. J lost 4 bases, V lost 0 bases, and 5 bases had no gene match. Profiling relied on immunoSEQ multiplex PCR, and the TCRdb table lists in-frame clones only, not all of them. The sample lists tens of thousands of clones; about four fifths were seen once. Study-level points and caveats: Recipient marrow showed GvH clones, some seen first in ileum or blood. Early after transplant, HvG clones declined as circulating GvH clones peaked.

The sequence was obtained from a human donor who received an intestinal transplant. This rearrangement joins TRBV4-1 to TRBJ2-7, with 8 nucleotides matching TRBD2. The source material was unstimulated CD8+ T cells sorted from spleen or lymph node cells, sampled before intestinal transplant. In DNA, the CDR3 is TGCGCCAGCAGCCAAGACCAGGCGGGAGGTTACGAGCAGTACTTC. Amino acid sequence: CASSQDQAGGYEQYF.